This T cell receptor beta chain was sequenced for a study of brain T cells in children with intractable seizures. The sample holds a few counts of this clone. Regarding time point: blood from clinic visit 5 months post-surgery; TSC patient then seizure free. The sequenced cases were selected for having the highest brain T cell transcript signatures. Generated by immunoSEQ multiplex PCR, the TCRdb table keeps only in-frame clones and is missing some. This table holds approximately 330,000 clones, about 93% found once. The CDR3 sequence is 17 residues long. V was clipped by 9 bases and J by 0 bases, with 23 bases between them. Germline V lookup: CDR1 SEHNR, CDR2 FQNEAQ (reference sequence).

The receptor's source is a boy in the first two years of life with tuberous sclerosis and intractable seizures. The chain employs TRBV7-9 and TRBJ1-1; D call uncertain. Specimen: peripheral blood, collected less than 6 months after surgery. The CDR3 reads CASTPPNTGIMNTEAFF. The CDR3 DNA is TGTGCCAGTACACCCCCCAACACGGGTATCATGAACACTGAAGCTTTCTTT. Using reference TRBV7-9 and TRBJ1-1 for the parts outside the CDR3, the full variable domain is DTGVSQNPRHKITKRGQNVTFRCDPISEHNRLYWYRQTLGQGPEFLTYFQNEAQLEKSRLLSDRFSAERPKGSFSTLEIQRTEQGDSAMYLCASTPPNTGIMNTEAFFGQGTRLTVV.